This T cell receptor beta chain was obtained from a study of blood T cell repertoires in COVID-19. The CDR3 totals 15 residues. Germline assignment: CDR1 SGDLS and CDR2 YYNGEE. V was clipped by 4 bases and J by 3 bases; unmatched bases: 3. Profiling relied on immunoSEQ multiplex PCR, and the TCRdb table lists in-frame clones only, not all of them. Among over 120,000 clones listed, around 86% were seen once. Donors in Cohort 3 counted as recovered after two negative PCRs, clearance, or symptom resolution. The specimen was PBMCs or T cells enriched from blood (not recorded which). This receptor was obtained from a man aged 50 to 60 who had recovered from COVID-19. This chain joins TRBV9 and TRBJ2-1, with 11 bases fitting TRBD2. The CDR3 sequence: CASSIGTSGYNEQFF. The CDR3 nucleotides are TGTGCCAGCAGCATCGGGACTAGCGGCTACAATGAGCAGTTCTTC.